This entry lists 3 T cell receptor beta chains sequenced from one sample in a study of blood T cell repertoires in COVID-19. Method: immunoSEQ multiplex PCR; TCRdb's copy keeps in-frame clones and lacks some. Of fewer than 650,000 clones listed, 85% to 90% are singletons. Sample: peripheral blood. These TCRs come from a woman aged 45-65 years with COVID-19, enrolled during active disease.

As concerns this clone: In the same sample, other DNA sequences code for this CDR3. The rearrangement uses TRBV11-2 and TRBJ2-7; 10 nucleotides match TRBD1. The trim removed 6 bases at V and 6 bases at J, leaving 2 bases unmatched. Germline V gene data show CDR1 as SGHAT and CDR2 as FQNNGV. The CDR3 covers 12 residues. The CDR3 reads CASSWDRGEQYF. CDR3 DNA sequence: TGTGCCAGCAGTTGGGACAGGGGCGAGCAGTACTTC.

The J gene is TRBJ1-2, the V gene TRBV6-5; TRBD1 is a possible D gene (6 bases). Trimming left V 2 bases short and J 7 bases short, with 14 bases between. Germline-derived CDR1 and CDR2 are MNHEY and SVGAGI. The CDR3 length is 14 residues. The DNA for the CDR3 is TGTGCCAGCAGTTACCTCGAGGGGGTGCGTGGCTACACCTTC. Translation: CASSYLEGVRGYTF.

The chain recombines TRBV28 with TRBJ1-1; possibly TRBD1 for D (5 bases). Trimming left V 5 bases short and J 7 bases short, with 14 bases between. CDR1 and CDR2 (germline): MDHEN, SYDVKM. CDR3 length equals 13 residues. CDR3 sequence reads: CASSPTDSREAFF. The DNA of the CDR3 is TGTGCCAGCAGTCCAACCGACAGCCGTGAAGCTTTCTTT.